The 6 T cell receptor beta chains listed next were all sequenced from one sample in a study of Graves' ophthalmopathy and Graves' hyperthyroidism. Researchers took RNA transcripts and amplified TCR beta CDR3 regions from them. HTBI primers served in a first-round RT-PCR, which a second-round multiplex PCR followed. TCRdb re-called the multiplex PCR reads with MiXCR, one entry per CDR3 protein. The repertoire holds about 640,000 distinct CDR3 sequences, just over 40% seen once, with around 3% in the top ten. Sequencing used peripheral blood. The origin of the receptors is an adult man with Graves' ophthalmopathy.

This clonotype was observed a handful of times. This chain connects TRBV12-5 to TRBJ2-2; D is uncertain. CDR3 size: 14 residues. From germline, CDR1 is LGHNT and CDR2 FRNRAP. The V and J ends lost 4 bases and 2 bases respectively, with 8 bases between them. CDR3 sequence (DNA): TGTGCTAGTGGTTATTGGCTTAACACCGGGGAGCTGTTTTTT. The encoded protein is CASGYWLNTGELFF.

The sample holds many counts of this clonotype. The rearrangement uses TRBV3-1 and TRBJ1-6, with D tentatively TRBD1 (5 bases). Trimming shortened V by 1 base and J by 10 bases, and 17 bases separated the two germline ends. CDR1 and CDR2 from the germline V gene are LGHDT and YNNKEL (reference sequence). The CDR3 extends over 16 amino acids. The CDR3 nucleotides read TGTGCCAGCAGCCAAGCCGGAGCAGGGATGAGCTCACCCCTCCACTTT. It translates to CASSQAGAGMSSPLHF.

The V call is TRBV14, the J call TRBJ2-2; TRBD1 matches 7 bases. The germline V gene encodes CDR1 SGHDN and CDR2 FVKESK. Trimming removed 4 bases from V and 2 bases from J; junction bases left unmatched: 7. The CDR3 spans 16 residues. CDR3 coding DNA: TGTGCCAGCAGCCCCCGGTTAGGGGGCAACACCGGGGAGCTGTTTTTT. It yields the protein CASSPRLGGNTGELFF.

This clonotype has at least ten counts. This chain connects TRBV7-2 to TRBJ1-2; weak D call: TRBD1 (5 bases). With 1 base removed from V and 6 bases from J, the gap between germline ends came to 9 bases. The germline V gene has CDR1 SGHTA and CDR2 FQGNSA. This CDR3 contains 13 residues. CDR3 sequence: CASSLGRVNGYTF. The CDR3 region has the DNA TGTGCCAGCAGCTTAGGCAGGGTTAATGGCTACACCTTC.

This clonotype was observed at least ten times. The gene calls are TRBV19 and TRBJ1-3; D perhaps matches TRBD1 (5 bases). V shed 7 bases and J shed 2 bases, with 9 bases lying between them. Germline values: CDR1 LNHDA, CDR2 SQIVND (reference sequence). CDR3 length: 13 residues. CDR3 protein: CASTETAGNTIYF. The CDR3 DNA sequence: TGTGCCAGTACGGAGACAGCTGGAAACACCATATATTTT.

The chain uses TRBV29-1 and TRBJ1-2; 9 bases line up with TRBD1. The CDR3 is made up of 15 amino acids. The V gene end was trimmed by 4 bases and the J gene end by 4 bases; junction bases not matched to a gene: 10. Germline CDR1 reads SQVTM; CDR2 reads ANQGSEA. The CDR3 loop is CSVVGKPGQGYGYTF. The CDR3 nucleotides read TGCAGCGTTGTGGGGAAACCGGGACAGGGCTATGGCTACACCTTC.